This T cell receptor beta chain appears in the sequencing data of a study of blood T cell repertoires in COVID-19. Study at large: Samples of COVID-19 (acute and convalescent) were obtained from the United States, Italy and Spain. From T cells, B-cell-depleted T cells, or PBMCs came the material, which was cDNA or gDNA.

As processed by the authors: Cell counts per sample came from amplifying reference gene primers. TCRdb keeps only in-frame clones here, not all; method: immunoSEQ multiplex PCR. The D gene and trimming were derived from the DNA, and the V and J assignments and clone size from that table. The sample contains approximately 220,000 clones, 80% to 90% of which appear only once. Germline CDR1 reads KGHSH; CDR2 reads LQKENI. The CDR3 length is 15 residues. J gave up 6 bases and V 0 bases, and 1 base lay outside the gene matches. Sequenced material: peripheral blood. The rearrangement joins TRBV18 to TRBJ1-4; TRBD1 aligns across 10 bases. This clonotype originated in an elderly woman with acute or convalescent COVID-19. The CDR3 bases are TGTGCCAGCTCACCACCCGGGACAGGGGATGAAAAACTGTTTTTT. It is translated as CASSPPGTGDEKLFF.